This note documents a single TCR beta chain sequence. Then a second PCR, running about 6 to 12 cycles, was carried out with a sample-barcoded 5' primer and a J-beta primer mix. TCRdb itself ran the 5' RACE reads through MiXCR, one entry per CDR3 protein. Counted here are over a million distinct CDR3 sequences, under 30% occurring once; the ten biggest clones make up less than 0.85%. CDR1 and CDR2 (germline): SQVTM, ANQGSEA. The CDR3 contains 13 residues. V lost 7 bases to trimming and J lost 0 bases, with 10 bases between them. The data originate from a study of blood T cells in healthy people across ages. Separately, the same data were catalogued under a study of T cells of mothers and their children.

Input material: blood. The TCR originated in a girl aged 2-9 years in good health. The chain carries TRBV29-1 and TRBJ2-1; no reliable D call. The CDR3 is CSATLSSYNEQFF. The CDR3 bases are TGCAGCGCAACCTTAAGCTCCTACAATGAGCAGTTCTTC.